Listed below are T cell receptor beta chains from one sample, sequenced in a study of cytomegalovirus exposure and HLA in healthy donors. Produced via immunoSEQ multiplex PCR; TCRdb's table is partial and in-frame only. The table lists 90,000 to 100,000 clones, approximately 77% of them singletons. The sequenced material came from PBMCs. These receptors were collected from a female donor in good health and CMV-seronegative. The CDR3 runs from the conserved cysteine through the conserved F or W. The listing skips clone size in some rows; elsewhere it reads once, few, many or a size class.

clone size: few
J gene: TRBJ1-1
V gene: TRBV7-9
CDR3 protein: CASSWQGGAEAFF

clone size: NA
J gene: TRBJ1-2
V gene: TRBV10-3
CDR3 protein: CAISGGLHGYTF

clone size: few
J gene: TRBJ1-1
V gene: TRBV6-6
CDR3 protein: CASSLQTAEAFF

clone size: NA
J gene: TRBJ2-1
V gene: TRBV6-6
CDR3 protein: CASTLLTGGTNEQFF

clone size: NA
J gene: TRBJ1-2
V gene: TRBV6-5
CDR3 protein: CASSYKPSGGYGYTF

clone size: NA
J gene: TRBJ1-1
V gene: TRBV9
CDR3 protein: CASSVAGKLNTEAFF

clone size: few
J gene: TRBJ2-7
V gene: TRBV6-6
CDR3 protein: CASSYSPTYEQYF

clone size: NA
J gene: TRBJ2-7
V gene: TRBV7-9
CDR3 protein: CASSFAGPSYEQYF

clone size: once
J gene: TRBJ2-1
V gene: TRBV5-4
CDR3 protein: CASSLSGRLGGEQFF

clone size: NA
J gene: TRBJ1-1
V gene: TRBV11-3
CDR3 protein: CASSSNSNTEAFF

clone size: few
J gene: TRBJ2-7
V gene: TRBV9
CDR3 protein: CASSGGGGAPPPYEQYF

clone size: NA
J gene: TRBJ2-1
V gene: TRBV7-9
CDR3 protein: CASSLTGTGGSIGEQFF

clone size: NA
J gene: TRBJ1-1
V gene: TRBV19
CDR3 protein: CASSPTGGGMNTEAFF

clone size: NA
J gene: TRBJ1-2
V gene: TRBV11-3
CDR3 protein: CASSPRRHGYTF

clone size: NA
J gene: TRBJ2-1
V gene: TRBV30
CDR3 protein: CAWRTRGGSYNEQFF

clone size: NA
J gene: TRBJ2-7
V gene: TRBV29-1
CDR3 protein: CTRRAYEQYF

clone size: few
J gene: TRBJ1-2
V gene: TRBV28
CDR3 protein: CASSSTRQGVNGYTF

clone size: NA
J gene: TRBJ2-3
V gene: TRBV7-3
CDR3 protein: CASSLTGGGRTDTQYF

clone size: NA
J gene: TRBJ1-2
V gene: TRBV5-4
CDR3 protein: CASSWGGGGPPSWGYTF

clone size: few
J gene: TRBJ2-3
V gene: TRBV1
CDR3 protein: CTSSQALGLGEQYF

clone size: NA
J gene: TRBJ1-5
V gene: TRBV28
CDR3 protein: CASISGNNQPQHF

clone size: NA
J gene: TRBJ1-2
V gene: TRBV7-9
CDR3 protein: CASSLFMYAGIDYGYTF

clone size: few
J gene: TRBJ1-2
V gene: TRBV12-5
CDR3 protein: CASGLVGGGYTF

clone size: once
J gene: TRBJ2-1
V gene: TRBV18
CDR3 protein: CASSPPGSGSHYNEQFF

clone size: NA
J gene: TRBJ1-4
V gene: TRBV19
CDR3 protein: CASNPIPRQDTNEKLFF

clone size: once
J gene: TRBJ2-1
V gene: TRBV2
CDR3 protein: CASSVHRGRVNEQFF

clone size: few
J gene: TRBJ1-1
V gene: TRBV6-1
CDR3 protein: CASNLRTGGETEAFF

clone size: few
J gene: TRBJ1-2
V gene: TRBV27
CDR3 protein: CASSPPGLEGYTF

clone size: NA
J gene: TRBJ1-1
V gene: TRBV25-1
CDR3 protein: CASSPDSGTIEAFF

clone size: NA
J gene: TRBJ2-5
V gene: TRBV15
CDR3 protein: CATSRGRGGETQYF

clone size: NA
J gene: TRBJ1-1
V gene: TRBV15
CDR3 protein: CATSREGRGTEAFF

clone size: NA
J gene: TRBJ1-1
V gene: TRBV12-5
CDR3 protein: CASGGSEAFF